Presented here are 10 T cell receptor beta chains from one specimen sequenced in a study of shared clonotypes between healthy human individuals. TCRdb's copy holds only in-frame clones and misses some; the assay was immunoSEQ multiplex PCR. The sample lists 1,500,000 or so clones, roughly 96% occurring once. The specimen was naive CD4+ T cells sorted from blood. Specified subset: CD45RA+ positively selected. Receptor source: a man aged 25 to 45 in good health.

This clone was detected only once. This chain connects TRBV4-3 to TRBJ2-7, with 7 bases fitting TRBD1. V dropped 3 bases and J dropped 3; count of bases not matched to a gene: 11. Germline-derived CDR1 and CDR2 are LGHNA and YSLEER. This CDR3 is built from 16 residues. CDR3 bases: TGCGCCAGCAGCCAGCACCCCGGACAGGACCTCTACGAGCAGTACTTC. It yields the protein CASSQHPGQDLYEQYF.

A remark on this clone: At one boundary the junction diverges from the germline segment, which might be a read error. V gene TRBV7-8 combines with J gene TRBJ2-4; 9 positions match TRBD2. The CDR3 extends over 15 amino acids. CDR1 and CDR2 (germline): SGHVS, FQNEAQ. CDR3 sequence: CASSLSGLAQNIQYF. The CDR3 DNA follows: TGTGCCAGCAGCTTGTCGGGACTAGCCCAAAACATTCAGTACTTC. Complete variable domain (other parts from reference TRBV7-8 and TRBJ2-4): GAGVSQSPRYKVAKRGQDVALRCDPISGHVSLFWYQQALGQGPEFLTYFQNEAQLDKSGLPSDRFFAERPEGSVSTLKIQRTQQEDSAVYLCASSLSGLAQNIQYFGAGTRLSVL.

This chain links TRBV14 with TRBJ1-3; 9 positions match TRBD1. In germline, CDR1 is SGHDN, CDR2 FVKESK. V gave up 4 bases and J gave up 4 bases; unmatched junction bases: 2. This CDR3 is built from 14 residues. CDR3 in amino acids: CASSRDRAGNTIYF. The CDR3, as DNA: TGTGCCAGCAGCCGGGACAGGGCGGGAAACACCATATATTTT.

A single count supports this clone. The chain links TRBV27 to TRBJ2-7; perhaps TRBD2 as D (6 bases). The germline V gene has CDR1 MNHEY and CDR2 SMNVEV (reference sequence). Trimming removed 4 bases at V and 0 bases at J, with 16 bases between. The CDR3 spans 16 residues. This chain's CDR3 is CASSSSRDSNSYEQYF. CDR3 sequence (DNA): TGTGCCAGCAGTTCCTCCCGGGACTCAAACTCCTACGAGCAGTACTTC.

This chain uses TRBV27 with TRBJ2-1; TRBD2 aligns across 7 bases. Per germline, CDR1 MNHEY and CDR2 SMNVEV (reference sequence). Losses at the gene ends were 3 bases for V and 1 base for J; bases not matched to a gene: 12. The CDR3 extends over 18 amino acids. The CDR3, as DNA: TGTGCCAGCAGTTTTCGGAGGGAGGGCCCTAGGTCCTACAATGAGCAGTTCTTC. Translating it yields CASSFRREGPRSYNEQFF.

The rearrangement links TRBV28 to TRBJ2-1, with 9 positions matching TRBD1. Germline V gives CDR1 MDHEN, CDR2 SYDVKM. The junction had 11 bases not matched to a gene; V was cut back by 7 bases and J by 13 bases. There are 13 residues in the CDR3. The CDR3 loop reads CASTLTGGGGQFF. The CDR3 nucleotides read TGTGCCAGCACCCTTACAGGGGGCGGCGGACAGTTCTTC.

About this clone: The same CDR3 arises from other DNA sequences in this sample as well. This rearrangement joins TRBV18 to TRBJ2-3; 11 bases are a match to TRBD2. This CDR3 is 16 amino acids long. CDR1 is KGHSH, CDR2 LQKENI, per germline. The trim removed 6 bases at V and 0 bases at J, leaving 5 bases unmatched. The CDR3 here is CASSPGLAASTDTQYF. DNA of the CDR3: TGTGCCAGCTCTCCGGGACTAGCGGCTAGCACAGATACGCAGTATTTT.

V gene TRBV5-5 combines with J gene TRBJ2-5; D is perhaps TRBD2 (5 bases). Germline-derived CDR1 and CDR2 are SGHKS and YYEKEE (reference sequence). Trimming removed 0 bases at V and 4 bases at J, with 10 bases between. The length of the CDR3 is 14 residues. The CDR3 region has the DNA TGTGCCAGCAGCTTGGTGGGGAGCTCAGAGACCCAGTACTTC. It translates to CASSLVGSSETQYF.

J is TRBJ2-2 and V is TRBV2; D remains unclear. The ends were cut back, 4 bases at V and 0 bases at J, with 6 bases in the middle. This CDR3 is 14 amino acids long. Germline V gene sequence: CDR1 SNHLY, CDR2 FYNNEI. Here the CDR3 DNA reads TGTGCCAGCAGTGTGACACCGAACACCGGGGAGCTGTTTTTT. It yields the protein CASSVTPNTGELFF.

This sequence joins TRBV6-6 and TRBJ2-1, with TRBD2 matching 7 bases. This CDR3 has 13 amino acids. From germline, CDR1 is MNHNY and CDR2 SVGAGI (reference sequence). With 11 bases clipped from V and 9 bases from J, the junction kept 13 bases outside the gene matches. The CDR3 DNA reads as TGTGCCGGAGCGGGCGGGAGAGGGGTTGAGCAGTTCTTC. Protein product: CAGAGGRGVEQFF.